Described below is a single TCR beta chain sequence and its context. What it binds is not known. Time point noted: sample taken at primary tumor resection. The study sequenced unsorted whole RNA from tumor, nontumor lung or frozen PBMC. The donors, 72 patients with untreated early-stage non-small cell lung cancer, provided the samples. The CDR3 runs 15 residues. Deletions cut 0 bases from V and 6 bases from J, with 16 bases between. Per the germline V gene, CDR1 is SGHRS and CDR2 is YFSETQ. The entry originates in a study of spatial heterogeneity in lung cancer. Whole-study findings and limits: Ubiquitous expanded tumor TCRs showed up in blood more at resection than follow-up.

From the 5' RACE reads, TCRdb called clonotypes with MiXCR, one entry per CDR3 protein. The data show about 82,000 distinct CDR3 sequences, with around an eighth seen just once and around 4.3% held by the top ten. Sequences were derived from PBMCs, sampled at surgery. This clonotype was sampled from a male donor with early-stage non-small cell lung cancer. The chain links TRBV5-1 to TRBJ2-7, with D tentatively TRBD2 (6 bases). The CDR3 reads CASSLDHGSRSEQYF. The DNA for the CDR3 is TGCGCCAGCAGCTTGGATCACGGGAGTAGGTCCGAGCAGTACTTC. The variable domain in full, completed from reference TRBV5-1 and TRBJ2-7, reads KAGVTQTPRYLIKTRGQQVTLSCSPISGHRSVSWYQQTPGQGLQFLFEYFSETQRNKGNFPGRFSGRQFSNSRSEMNVSTLELGDSALYLCASSLDHGSRSEQYFGPGTRLTVT.